The 23 T cell receptor beta chains below come from one sample, sequenced in a study of beta chain features in type 1 diabetes. The antigens of these receptors remain unknown. The study reverse transcribed the entire isolated RNA, so it sequenced expressed TCRB transcripts. Here immunoSEQ multiplex PCR was the method, and the copy in TCRdb shows in-frame clones only, minus some. The table lists 630,000 or so clones, over 12% of them singletons. Overall study findings and caveats: For Type 1 diabetes patients, all four CD4+ subsets carried TCRB CDR3s that were moderately but significantly shorter.

What was sequenced was naive CD4+ T cells from blood. Every receptor here comes from a young man with type 1 diabetes.

The genes are TRBV10-3 and TRBJ2-2, with TRBD1 identical over 8 bases. J gave up 3 bases and V 6 bases, and 3 bases lay outside the gene matches. Germline loops: CDR1 ENHRY, CDR2 SYGVKD. The CDR3 spans 14 residues. CDR3 DNA sequence: TGTGCCATCAGCAAGGACAGGGACACCGGGGAGCTGTTTTTT. Translation: CAISKDRDTGELFF.

The rearrangement joins TRBV4-1 to TRBJ2-7; tentative D call: TRBD1 (5 bases). The CDR3 totals 15 residues. Germline values: CDR1 MGHRA, CDR2 YSYEKL. V was trimmed by 1 base and J by 2 bases, leaving 12 bases between them. CDR3 protein: CASSQVPDTTYEQYF. The CDR3 nucleotides are TGCGCCAGCAGCCAAGTCCCGGACACCACCTACGAGCAGTACTTC.

The rearrangement joins TRBV4-2 to TRBJ2-3, with D hard to call. Trimming removed 0 bases from V and 5 bases from J, with 9 bases in between. The germline V gene encodes CDR1 LGHNA and CDR2 YNFKEQ. This CDR3 comprises 14 residues. The CDR3 region is CASSQESGEDTQYF. The CDR3, as DNA: TGTGCCAGCAGCCAAGAGAGTGGGGAAGATACGCAGTATTTT.

This clone showed up just a few times. The chain uses TRBV7-2 and TRBJ1-5; D is unclear. The CDR3 contains 14 residues. The V gene lost 8 bases and the J gene lost 4 bases, with 15 bases spanning the gap. Germline-derived CDR1 and CDR2 are SGHTA and FQGNSA. In nucleotides, the CDR3 is TGTGCCAGCGGATTCGTCGACGGGAATCAGCCCCAGCATTTT. Protein product: CASGFVDGNQPQHF.

This clone was detected only a few times. V gene TRBV10-2 combines with J gene TRBJ1-1, with D possibly TRBD1 on 6 matching bases. CDR1 is WSHSY and CDR2 is SAAADI in the germline V gene. V lost 5 bases, J lost 0 bases, and 7 bases lay in between. The CDR3 consists of 13 residues. The CDR3, as DNA: TGCGCCAGCAGTCAGGGGTTGAACACTGAAGCTTTCTTT. Translated: CASSQGLNTEAFF.

This clone turned up a few times. V and J are TRBV7-9 and TRBJ2-1; D unclear. Germline V gene sequence: CDR1 SEHNR, CDR2 FQNEAQ (reference sequence). V was cut by 4 bases and J by 0 bases, with 19 bases left in between. This CDR3 is built from 18 residues. The CDR3 region has the DNA TGTGCCAGCAGCTACCTCCGGCGACTTCAGAGCTCCTACAATGAGCAGTTCTTC. Its protein is CASSYLRRLQSSYNEQFF.

V is TRBV11-2 and J is TRBJ2-1; 10 bases match TRBD1. Germline assignment: CDR1 SGHAT and CDR2 FQNNGV. The J segment lost 8 bases and the V segment lost 3 bases, leaving 7 bases of the junction unmatched. This CDR3 has 15 residues. The CDR3 sequence: CASSFRQGAADEQFF. The CDR3 nucleotides are TGTGCCAGCAGCTTTCGACAGGGGGCGGCGGATGAGCAGTTCTTC.

This rearrangement joins TRBV18 to TRBJ1-6; D is unresolved. Germline V gene lookup returns CDR1 KGHSH and CDR2 LQKENI. The CDR3 consists of 13 residues. V was shortened by 3 bases and J by 7 bases, with 7 bases between the two germline ends. CDR3 DNA: TGTGCCAGCTCACCGGAGGAAAATTCACCCCTCCACTTT. Residues: CASSPEENSPLHF.

This chain links TRBV27 with TRBJ1-5; D is undetermined. Trimming took 6 bases from V and 2 from J, leaving 5 bases between them. This CDR3 is built from 12 residues. Germline assignment: CDR1 MNHEY and CDR2 SMNVEV (reference sequence). The CDR3 sequence is CASRNGNQPQHF. The DNA of the CDR3 is TGTGCCAGCAGGAATGGCAATCAGCCCCAGCATTTT.

The chain combines TRBV18 with TRBJ2-7; D is undetermined. Trimming left V 4 bases short and J 2 bases short, with 9 bases between. CDR3 size: 13 residues. Per the germline V gene, CDR1 is KGHSH and CDR2 is LQKENI. The CDR3 coding sequence is TGTGCCAGCTCACAGACGCCCGCCTACGAGCAGTACTTC. Protein: CASSQTPAYEQYF.

This clone has a handful of counts. V gene TRBV7-2 combines with J gene TRBJ2-7; TRBD1 is a possible D gene (6 bases). The CDR3 is made up of 14 amino acids. The V end lost 5 bases, the J end lost 2 bases, and 13 bases lay between the germline ends. Germline-derived CDR1 and CDR2 are SGHTA and FQGNSA. In nucleotides, the CDR3 is TGTGCCAGCAGCACCCAGACAGGTCCCTACGAGCAGTACTTC. Translating gives CASSTQTGPYEQYF. Supplemented by reference TRBV7-2 and TRBJ2-7, the full variable domain reads GAGVSQSPSNKVTEKGKDVELRCDPISGHTALYWYRQSLGQGLEFLIYFQGNSAPDKSGLPSDRFSAERTGGSVSTLTIQRTQQEDSAVYLCASSTQTGPYEQYFGPGTRLTVT.

This chain links TRBV5-1 with TRBJ2-1; the D gene could be TRBD1 or TRBD2 (5 bases each). The CDR3 has 15 residues. V gave up 4 bases and J gave up 2 bases, with 13 bases separating them. The germline V gene has CDR1 SGHRS and CDR2 YFSETQ. Written as DNA, the CDR3 is TGCGCCAGCAGCCCGCGGAGAGGGGCCTACAATGAGCAGTTCTTC. Its translation: CASSPRRGAYNEQFF. Looking up the rest from reference TRBV5-1 and TRBJ2-1 gives the full variable domain: KAGVTQTPRYLIKTRGQQVTLSCSPISGHRSVSWYQQTPGQGLQFLFEYFSETQRNKGNFPGRFSGRQFSNSRSEMNVSTLELGDSALYLCASSPRRGAYNEQFFGPGTRLTVL.

The rearrangement uses TRBV11-2 and TRBJ2-7; 8 bases are a match to TRBD1. The CDR3 covers 14 residues. The junction had 3 bases not matched to a gene; V was cut back by 2 bases and J by 3 bases. CDR1 is SGHAT and CDR2 is FQNNGV in the germline V gene. This CDR3 reads CASSLSGTGYEQYF. The CDR3 DNA follows: TGTGCCAGCAGCTTATCCGGGACAGGCTACGAGCAGTACTTC. The full variable domain, completed using reference TRBV11-2 and TRBJ2-7, is EAGVAQSPRYKIIEKRQSVAFWCNPISGHATLYWYQQILGQGPKLLIQFQNNGVVDDSQLPKDRFSAERLKGVDSTLKIQPAKLEDSAVYLCASSLSGTGYEQYFGPGTRLTVT.

This clone was found a few times. The chain links TRBV11-2 to TRBJ2-5; 7 bases match TRBD2. The CDR3 is made up of 16 amino acids. The germline V gene has CDR1 SGHAT and CDR2 FQNNGV. After removal of 0 bases from V and 7 bases from J, the junction contained 11 bases not matched to a gene. The CDR3 here is CASSLDASGRSGTQYF. The CDR3 coding sequence is TGTGCCAGCAGCTTAGATGCTAGCGGTCGTTCAGGGACCCAGTACTTC.

The CDR3 is CASSEPTSGGETQYF. CDR3 DNA sequence: TGTGCCAGCAGCGAACCGACTAGCGGGGGAGAGACCCAGTACTTC. V usage is TRBV11-1 and J usage is TRBJ2-5; 12 nucleotides align to TRBD2. The junction had 5 bases not matched to a gene; V was cut back by 5 bases and J by 4 bases. Germline assignment: CDR1 SGHAT and CDR2 FQDESV (reference sequence). This CDR3 is 15 amino acids long.

The chain joins TRBV19 to TRBJ2-1, with 11 bases aligning to TRBD2. Per germline, CDR1 LNHDA and CDR2 SQIVND (reference sequence). This CDR3 comprises 15 residues. Trimming took 7 bases from V and 5 from J; bases not matched to a gene: 7. The CDR3 sequence: CASTAGTSGNNEQFF. CDR3 coding DNA: TGTGCCAGTACCGCCGGGACTAGCGGAAACAATGAGCAGTTCTTC.

The chain has TRBV10-3 and TRBJ1-2; 9 nucleotides match TRBD1. CDR3 size: 16 residues. CDR1 is ENHRY, CDR2 SYGVKD, per germline. The junction had 11 bases not matched to a gene; V was cut back by 3 bases and J by 6 bases. CDR3 bases: TGTGCCATCAGTGACCTCCCGACAGGGGGTTGGGATGGCTACACCTTC. This sequence encodes CAISDLPTGGWDGYTF.

The chain uses TRBV28 and TRBJ2-3, with 9 bases aligning to TRBD2. V lost 5 bases to trimming and J lost 1 base; unmatched junction nucleotides: 10. Germline values: CDR1 MDHEN, CDR2 SYDVKM. This CDR3 is 17 amino acids long. This CDR3 reads CASSPYTSGGRTDTQYF. The CDR3 bases are TGTGCCAGCAGTCCTTATACCAGCGGGGGGCGCACAGATACGCAGTATTTT.

The chain uses TRBV6-5 and TRBJ2-1, with 7 bases that match TRBD2. This CDR3 has 13 residues. The V gene end was trimmed by 7 bases and the J gene end by 6 bases; junction bases not matched to a gene: 6. CDR1 MNHEY and CDR2 SVGAGI come from the germline V gene. CDR3 region: CASTRVAGNEQFF. CDR3 bases: TGTGCCAGCACCAGGGTAGCGGGCAATGAGCAGTTCTTC.

The chain couples TRBV7-3 to TRBJ2-1; 8 nucleotides match TRBD1. This CDR3 is 15 amino acids long. V trimming: 5 bases; J trimming: 6 bases; junction bases outside the gene matches: 9. The germline V gene has CDR1 SGHTA and CDR2 FQGTGA. The CDR3 sequence: CASSLDRAIANEQFF. The DNA of the CDR3 is TGTGCCAGCAGCCTGGACAGGGCGATTGCCAATGAGCAGTTCTTC.

In this sample, this clone turned up a few times. The rearrangement joins TRBV5-1 to TRBJ2-1, with D possibly being TRBD2 (6 bases). This CDR3 region has 16 residues. With 4 bases removed from V and 0 bases from J, the gap between germline ends came to 14 bases. Germline loops: CDR1 SGHRS, CDR2 YFSETQ. CDR3 in amino acids: CASSLPREYSYNEQFF. Written as DNA, the CDR3 is TGCGCCAGCAGCCTGCCCCGGGAGTACTCCTACAATGAGCAGTTCTTC.

The CDR3 DNA reads TGTGCCAGCTCACCTCTTCCGGGACAAAGAGACACAGATACGCAGTATTTT. Translating it yields CASSPLPGQRDTDTQYF. This rearrangement joins TRBV18 to TRBJ2-3; possible D gene TRBD1, 6 bases. This CDR3 comprises 17 residues. V was pared by 3 bases and J by 2 bases, with 18 bases between. The germline V gene has CDR1 KGHSH and CDR2 LQKENI.

This sequence joins TRBV29-1 and TRBJ1-1, with TRBD1 as a possible D gene (6 bases). CDR3 length equals 14 residues. In germline, CDR1 is SQVTM, CDR2 ANQGSEA. Between the trimmed V and J ends, which lost 4 bases and 3 bases, there was a span of 15 bases. The CDR3 protein is CSVGSGRGDTEAFF. CDR3 sequence (DNA): TGCAGCGTTGGAAGCGGCAGGGGAGACACTGAAGCTTTCTTT.